The present TCR beta chain was sequenced within a study of blood T cells in healthy people across ages. Overall study findings and caveats: Roughly linear age-related decline in beta diversity appeared, significant by age approximately 43. Because sorting was not performed, PBMCs prevented conclusive naive versus antigen-experienced comparison.

Germline V gene sequence: CDR1 DFQATT, CDR2 SNEGSKA (reference sequence). CDR3 length: 14 amino acids. V was cut by 4 bases and J by 3 bases, with 13 bases left in between. Together with a sample-barcoded 5' primer, a J-beta primer mix was included in a second PCR lasting about 6 to 11 cycles. TCRdb re-analysed the 5' RACE reads in MiXCR, keeping a single row per CDR3 protein. Among hundreds of thousands of distinct CDR3 sequences listed, roughly 53% were seen once. This clonotype has only one observation. What it binds is unknown. Peripheral blood, around 10 milliliters per donor, was collected. A minimum of 7 million PBMCs was isolated per sample.

Sequencing was carried out using blood. This sequence originates from a man aged 55 to 69 in good health. The chain joins TRBV20-1 to TRBJ2-1, with D possibly being TRBD1 (6 bases). The CDR3 reads CSANFGGDYNEQFF. Written as DNA, the CDR3 is TGCAGTGCTAATTTTGGGGGCGACTACAATGAGCAGTTCTTC.